This T cell receptor (beta chain) was profiled in a study of blood T cells in healthy people across ages. The use of a sample-barcoded 5' primer and a J-beta primer mix characterized a second PCR of 7 to 11 cycles. TCRdb re-derived calls from the 5' RACE reads in MiXCR, one entry per CDR3 protein. In the table there are 1.5 million to 2 million distinct CDR3 sequences, about two fifths of which are singletons. This CDR3 has 14 residues. Trimming pared 4 bases from V and 6 bases from J, leaving 15 bases between. Of note for this clonotype: Lacking the conserved final phenylalanine or tryptophan, this CDR3 likely reflects a read error.

The chain joins TRBV12-3 or TRBV12-4 to TRBJ1-2; D unclear. The TCR comes from a human donor in good health. Input material: blood. The CDR3 sequence: CASSSFQGMDGYTV. The CDR3 bases are TGTGCCAGCAGTTCTTTTCAAGGGATGGATGGCTACACCGTC.